The 30 T cell receptor beta chains below come from one sample, sequenced in a study of cytomegalovirus exposure and HLA in healthy donors. Some clones are missing from TCRdb's copy, which holds only in-frame ones; the method was immunoSEQ multiplex PCR. Of some 130,000 clones in the sample, around 93% were seen once. Sample: PBMCs. All receptors derive from a young man in good health and CMV-seropositive.

This clone was seen once. This chain connects TRBV4-2 to TRBJ2-1, with 9 positions matching TRBD1. This CDR3 is built from 15 residues. The germline V gene has CDR1 LGHNA and CDR2 YNFKEQ. The ends lost 6 bases at V and 5 bases at J; junction bases unmatched: 8. CDR3 sequence (DNA): TGTGCCAGCAGTAGGGGACAGGGAGGGGACAATGAGCAGTTCTTC. It is translated as CASSRGQGGDNEQFF.

This chain links TRBV27 with TRBJ2-7, with TRBD1 matching 8 bases. V lost 6 bases, J lost 2 bases, and 6 bases stayed unmatched. This CDR3 region has 14 residues. Germline lookup yields CDR1 MNHEY and CDR2 SMNVEV (reference sequence). CDR3 DNA sequence: TGTGCCAGCAGCCCACTGGACAGGGCCTACGAGCAGTACTTC. Protein product: CASSPLDRAYEQYF.

The chain is built from TRBV9 and TRBJ2-7, with D maybe TRBD2 (6 bases). The germline V and J ends were trimmed by 4 bases and 0 bases, with 11 bases remaining between them. The CDR3 has 14 amino acids. The V gene's germline CDR1 is SGDLS and CDR2 YYNGEE. The CDR3 sequence: CASSTLAASYEQYF. DNA of the CDR3: TGTGCCAGCAGCACCTTAGCGGCCTCCTACGAGCAGTACTTC.

The genes are TRBV6-1 and TRBJ2-1, with 7 bases lining up with TRBD2. The CDR3 spans 15 residues. With 8 bases clipped from V and 0 bases from J, the junction kept 7 bases outside the gene matches. Per germline, CDR1 MNHNS and CDR2 SASEGT. CDR3 nucleotides: TGTGCCAGCGGCCCCAGCGGGAACTCCTACAATGAGCAGTTCTTC. Its translation is CASGPSGNSYNEQFF.

The chain recombines TRBV28 with TRBJ2-2; D remains unclear. Per the germline V gene, CDR1 is MDHEN and CDR2 is SYDVKM. The CDR3 contains 12 residues. V dropped 3 bases and J dropped 6 bases, with 5 bases sitting between them. The CDR3 reads CASSFGPGELFF. The DNA of the CDR3 is TGTGCCAGCAGTTTTGGCCCCGGGGAGCTGTTTTTT.

This sequence joins TRBV19 and TRBJ2-1; 11 nucleotides match TRBD2. Per the germline V gene, CDR1 is LNHDA and CDR2 is SQIVND (reference sequence). The CDR3 totals 18 residues. Trimming cost V 5 bases and J 0 bases; bases outside gene matches: 9. CDR3 amino acids: CASSSGTSGINSYNEQFF. The CDR3 coding sequence is TGTGCCAGTAGTTCCGGGACTAGCGGAATTAACTCCTACAATGAGCAGTTCTTC.

The chain joins TRBV5-1 to TRBJ2-2, with 10 nucleotides matching TRBD2. V lost 4 bases to trimming and J lost 1 base; unmatched junction nucleotides: 10. The CDR3 covers 18 residues. Germline-derived CDR1 and CDR2 are SGHRS and YFSETQ. CDR3 sequence: CASSPLPLAGENTGELFF. The CDR3, as DNA: TGCGCCAGCAGCCCCCTCCCCCTAGCGGGGGAGAACACCGGGGAGCTGTTTTTT. The full variable domain, rest sourced from reference TRBV5-1 and TRBJ2-2, is KAGVTQTPRYLIKTRGQQVTLSCSPISGHRSVSWYQQTPGQGLQFLFEYFSETQRNKGNFPGRFSGRQFSNSRSEMNVSTLELGDSALYLCASSPLPLAGENTGELFFGEGSRLTVL.

This rearrangement joins TRBV9 to TRBJ2-1; D may be TRBD2 (5 bases). Looked up from germline, CDR1 is SGDLS and CDR2 is YYNGEE. The CDR3 extends over 15 amino acids. Trimming took 1 base from V and 5 from J, leaving 13 bases between them. CDR3 bases: TGTGCCAGCAGCGTATCCTCCATCGGGGACAATGAGCAGTTCTTC. This encodes CASSVSSIGDNEQFF.

This clone was found once. This chain joins TRBV5-5 and TRBJ1-5; 8 bases match TRBD1. Germline-derived CDR1 and CDR2 are SGHKS and YYEKEE (reference sequence). The trim removed 4 bases at V and 1 base at J, leaving 4 bases unmatched. The CDR3 sequence is 15 residues long. CDR3 region: CASSPQGDSNQPQHF. DNA for the CDR3: TGTGCCAGCAGCCCACAGGGGGACAGCAATCAGCCCCAGCATTTT.

V gene TRBV9 combines with J gene TRBJ2-1; 7 bases are shared with TRBD2. The J segment lost 3 bases and the V segment lost 2 bases, leaving 5 bases of the junction unmatched. This CDR3 has 15 residues. Per the germline V gene, CDR1 is SGDLS and CDR2 is YYNGEE. The CDR3 region has the DNA TGTGCCAGCAGCGTCGGGGGGATTCTCTACAATGAGCAGTTCTTC. Its protein is CASSVGGILYNEQFF.

This chain connects TRBV7-6 to TRBJ2-2; 8 nucleotides line up with TRBD2. The CDR3 runs 17 residues. V gave up 3 bases and J gave up 6 bases; unmatched junction bases: 12. In germline, CDR1 is SGHVS, CDR2 FNYEAQ. Written as DNA, the CDR3 is TGTGCCAGCAGCTTGGGACCCGGCGGGAGGTCGTCCGGGGAGCTGTTTTTT. Protein: CASSLGPGGRSSGELFF.

The chain combines TRBV25-1 with TRBJ2-6, with TRBD1 matching 8 bases. The CDR3 is 16 amino acids. The trim removed 7 bases at V and 2 bases at J, leaving 7 bases unmatched. CDR1 is MGHDK, CDR2 SYGVNS, per germline. DNA of the CDR3: TGTGCCAGCATCCCCCAGGGGGCCGCTGGGGCCAACGTCCTGACTTTC. Translation: CASIPQGAAGANVLTF.

This clone was observed once. This sequence joins TRBV7-9 and TRBJ2-3; maybe TRBD1 (5 bases). Trimming removed 3 bases from V and 2 bases from J, with 9 bases in between. The germline CDR1 and CDR2 sequences are SEHNR and FQNEAQ (reference sequence). There are 14 residues in the CDR3. In DNA form, the CDR3 reads TGTGCCAGCAGCTTGGACGGACACACAGATACGCAGTATTTT. This codes for CASSLDGHTDTQYF.

This chain joins TRBV2 and TRBJ2-1, with TRBD1 matching over 7 bases. CDR1 is SNHLY, CDR2 FYNNEI, per germline. After removal of 8 bases from V and 3 bases from J, the junction contained 1 base not matched to a gene. The CDR3 totals 12 residues. CDR3 in DNA: TGTGCCAGCGGACAGGACTACAATGAGCAGTTCTTC. Residues: CASGQDYNEQFF.

The chain joins TRBV11-3 to TRBJ2-7; D gene uncertain. The CDR3 length is 13 residues. CDR1 and CDR2 (germline): SGHNT, YENEEA. V was trimmed by 0 bases and J by 5 bases, leaving 8 bases between them. The CDR3 coding sequence is TGTGCCAGCAGCTTAGACAGTGAAGACGAGCAGTACTTC. This codes for CASSLDSEDEQYF.

The chain couples TRBV2 to TRBJ2-7, with TRBD1 as a possible D gene (6 bases). The germline gives CDR1 SNHLY, CDR2 FYNNEI. The CDR3 contains 14 residues. V was trimmed by 6 bases and J by 0 bases, leaving 12 bases between them. As DNA, the CDR3 is TGTGCCAGCAGGTTTCGGGACACCTCCTACGAGCAGTACTTC. Protein: CASRFRDTSYEQYF.

This sequence joins TRBV10-3 and TRBJ2-2; TRBD1 matches 9 bases. Losses at the gene ends were 8 bases for V and 2 bases for J; bases not matched to a gene: 12. Germline V gives CDR1 ENHRY, CDR2 SYGVKD. The CDR3 has 17 amino acids. DNA of the CDR3: TGTGCCATCCTGAGGACCCCGGGACAGGGTAACACCGGGGAGCTGTTTTTT. Translated: CAILRTPGQGNTGELFF.

The V and J genes are TRBV2 and TRBJ2-4; TRBD1 aligns across 8 bases. The CDR3 covers 15 residues. Germline CDR1 and CDR2: SNHLY and FYNNEI. J was trimmed by 2 bases and V by 6 bases; bases with no gene match: 6. The CDR3 DNA sequence: TGTGCCAGCAGCGATCACAGGGGGTCCAAAAACATTCAGTACTTC. The encoded protein is CASSDHRGSKNIQYF.

The chain couples TRBV28 to TRBJ2-7; TRBD1 matches 7 bases. Germline V gives CDR1 MDHEN, CDR2 SYDVKM. The junction had 9 bases not matched to a gene; V was cut back by 5 bases and J by 2 bases. The CDR3 spans 15 residues. This CDR3 reads CASSTPTGYPYEQYF. The CDR3 nucleotides are TGTGCCAGCAGTACCCCGACAGGGTACCCCTACGAGCAGTACTTC.

This clone was picked up one time. The chain links TRBV7-6 to TRBJ2-2; the D gene is possibly TRBD2 (6 bases). Germline assignment: CDR1 SGHVS and CDR2 FNYEAQ. The CDR3 extends over 15 amino acids. Between the trimmed V and J ends, which lost 3 bases and 3 bases, there was a span of 11 bases. The CDR3 loop reads CASSLVGTDTGELFF. The CDR3 DNA sequence: TGTGCCAGCAGCTTGGTCGGGACTGACACCGGGGAGCTGTTTTTT.

The CDR3 here is CASSQVGATGGELFF. In DNA, the CDR3 is TGCGCCAGCAGCCAAGTGGGGGCCACGGGCGGGGAGCTGTTTTTT. V is TRBV4-1 and J is TRBJ2-2; maybe TRBD1 (6 bases). The CDR3 has 15 amino acids. V gave up 1 base and J gave up 7 bases, with 13 bases separating them. Looked up from germline, CDR1 is MGHRA and CDR2 is YSYEKL.

The J gene is TRBJ1-3, the V gene TRBV5-4; 8 bases are shared with TRBD1. The germline V gene has CDR1 SGHNT and CDR2 YYREEE (reference sequence). V lost 7 bases to trimming and J lost 0 bases; unmatched junction nucleotides: 12. The length of the CDR3 is 17 residues. Written as DNA, the CDR3 is TGTGCCAGCTTTATGACCGGGACAGGTCTCTCTGGAAACACCATATATTTT. It encodes CASFMTGTGLSGNTIYF.

This chain joins TRBV4-1 and TRBJ2-7; 8 nucleotides align to TRBD2. J was trimmed by 7 bases and V by 2 bases; bases with no gene match: 10. This CDR3 has 15 residues. The V gene's germline CDR1 is MGHRA and CDR2 YSYEKL. Written as DNA, the CDR3 is TGCGCCAGCAGCCAATGGGCGGGAGGTACAGGGGAGCAGTACTTC. Its protein is CASSQWAGGTGEQYF.

The chain employs TRBV11-2 and TRBJ2-1; TRBD2 agrees at 11 bases. From germline, CDR1 is SGHAT and CDR2 FQNNGV. J gave up 7 bases and V 6 bases, and 8 bases lay outside the gene matches. The CDR3 sequence is 15 residues long. As DNA, the CDR3 is TGTGCCAGCAGTCTTAGCGGGAGGGCTTGGAATGAGCAGTTCTTC. As protein: CASSLSGRAWNEQFF.

Worth noting for this clone: The CDR3 does not close with the conserved phenylalanine or tryptophan, likely indicating a read error. It is unclear where the CDR3 begins or ends on the DNA, so no DNA is shown, and the CDR3 is as TCRdb lists it. The rearrangement joins TRBV11-3 to TRBJ2-7; the table's D call of TRBD2 was not tested on the DNA. Germline CDR1 SGHNT, CDR2 YENEEA. Termini included, the CDR3 measures 10 amino acids. This CDR3 reads CANSLTWEGL.

The chain carries TRBV10-3 and TRBJ2-7; possibly TRBD1 for D (6 bases). The CDR3 runs 14 residues. V lost 5 bases and J 3 bases, leaving 14 bases between the germline ends. CDR1 and CDR2 from the germline V gene are ENHRY and SYGVKD. DNA for the CDR3: TGTGCCATCAGTTCGAGGACAGAGATCTACGAGCAGTACTTC. It specifies CAISSRTEIYEQYF.

This sequence joins TRBV6-1 and TRBJ2-7; D call uncertain. CDR1 is MNHNS and CDR2 is SASEGT in the germline V gene. The CDR3 has 14 residues. The V end was cut by 0 bases, the J end by 2 bases, with 8 bases between. The CDR3 region has the DNA TGTGCCAGCAGTGAAGCGCTTCAGACCTACGAGCAGTACTTC. Translated: CASSEALQTYEQYF.

The V gene is TRBV13, the J gene TRBJ1-3; 8 bases line up with TRBD1. The CDR3 is 14 amino acids. V gave up 6 bases and J gave up 2 bases; unmatched junction bases: 3. CDR1 and CDR2 from the germline V gene are PRHDT and FYEKMQ (reference sequence). CDR3 loop: CASRTGGPGNTIYF. The CDR3 region has the DNA TGTGCCAGCAGAACAGGGGGTCCTGGAAACACCATATATTTT. Looking up the rest from reference TRBV13 and TRBJ1-3 gives the full variable domain: AAGVIQSPRHLIKEKRETATLKCYPIPRHDTVYWYQQGPGQDPQFLISFYEKMQSDKGSIPDRFSAQQFSDYHSELNMSSLELGDSALYFCASRTGGPGNTIYFGEGSWLTVV.

The chain couples TRBV27 to TRBJ2-3; 13 nucleotides agree with TRBD2. Germline V lookup: CDR1 MNHEY, CDR2 SMNVEV (reference sequence). J was trimmed by 8 bases and V by 5 bases; bases with no gene match: 10. The CDR3 is 16 residues long. CDR3 bases: TGTGCCAGCAGTCCTGGGACTAGCGGGATGATGGGTACGCAGTATTTT. Protein: CASSPGTSGMMGTQYF.

V gene TRBV5-1 combines with J gene TRBJ1-4; tentatively, D is TRBD1 (6 bases). The CDR3 length is 15 residues. The V end was cut by 7 bases, the J end by 3 bases, with 16 bases between. Germline CDR1 reads SGHRS; CDR2 reads YFSETQ. The CDR3 region has the DNA TGCGCCAGCCGGGAGGGGGTTCTGGCTAATGAAAAACTGTTTTTT. This sequence encodes CASREGVLANEKLFF. The entire variable domain, with the rest obtained from reference TRBV5-1 and TRBJ1-4, is as follows: KAGVTQTPRYLIKTRGQQVTLSCSPISGHRSVSWYQQTPGQGLQFLFEYFSETQRNKGNFPGRFSGRQFSNSRSEMNVSTLELGDSALYLCASREGVLANEKLFFGSGTQLSVL.